The clone carrying this T cell receptor beta chain was seen once. Its antigen is as yet unknown. This specimen comes from a study of cytomegalovirus exposure and HLA in healthy donors. Findings and limits, study-wide: Reports credit the classifier with highly specific, highly sensitive diagnosis of cytomegalovirus status. A list of about 180 TCR beta chains associated with cytomegalovirus was given. Whilst most TCR sequences proved rare, a subset of public TCRs occurred across many donors.

The protocol was immunoSEQ multiplex PCR, while the TCRdb copy is restricted to in-frame clones and leaves out a portion. Of some 83,000 clones in the sample, roughly 95% were seen once. The CDR3 covers 15 residues. V shed 1 base, J shed 1 base, and the junction held 0 bases outside the gene matches. Germline CDR1 and CDR2: SSHAT and FNYEAQ (reference sequence). The sequenced material came from PBMCs. This clonotype originated in a woman between 18 and 29 years old in good health and CMV-seropositive. The chain recombines TRBV7-7 with TRBJ2-5, with 10 bases aligning to TRBD1. The chain's CDR3 is CASSLGTGGQETQYF. Here the CDR3 DNA reads TGTGCCAGCAGCTTAGGGACAGGGGGCCAAGAGACCCAGTACTTC. Full variable domain (outside the CDR3, taken from reference TRBV7-7 and TRBJ2-5): GAGVSQSPRYKVTKRGQDVTLRCDPISSHATLYWYQQALGQGPEFLTYFNYEAQPDKSGLPSDRFSAERPEGSISTLTIQRTEQRDSAMYRCASSLGTGGQETQYFGPGTRLLVL.